Each of the 17 T cell receptor beta chains below was sequenced from the same sample in a study of T cell changes during pregnancy in multiple sclerosis (dated by TCRdb to about 2019). Library generation was performed with the immunoSEQ multiplex PCR assay. Entries here come from immuneACCESS through TCRdb and include only in-frame sequences with V and J called. Some clones fail to appear in such tables; in the studies checked, an unresolved V gene covers under half of the shortfall, and the cause of the remainder is unknown. This sample has some 69,000 clones in its table, and 90% of those were observed once. More than 2% of the sample is held by the ten biggest clonotypes. Sample: peripheral blood, taken in the second trimester of pregnancy. The source of these receptors is a female donor in good health, enrolled as a control in a pregnancy study.

The chain recombines TRBV28 with TRBJ1-1; 7 nucleotides line up with TRBD1. The V and J ends lost 5 bases and 8 bases, in that order; junction bases with no gene match: 20. Per the germline V gene, CDR1 is MDHEN and CDR2 is SYDVKM. There are 17 residues in the CDR3. CDR3 sequence (DNA): TGTGCCAGCAGTCCAACAGTGGGGGTGGGCAGGGGGGAAGAAGCTTTCTTT. It yields the protein CASSPTVGVGRGEEAFF.

The V call is TRBV7-9, the J call TRBJ2-6; perhaps TRBD1 as D (6 bases). This CDR3 comprises 19 residues. Looked up from germline, CDR1 is SEHNR and CDR2 is FQNEAQ (reference sequence). V lost 5 bases and J 0 bases, leaving 20 bases between the germline ends. The CDR3 here is CASSDRFRTESSGANVLTF. The CDR3 bases are TGTGCCAGCAGCGACAGGTTTAGGACTGAAAGCTCTGGGGCCAACGTCCTGACTTTC.

For the CDR3, the DNA is TGTGCCAGCAGTTACGGGCGAGCTGGGACAGATACGCAGTATTTT. It is translated as CASSYGRAGTDTQYF. The V and J genes are TRBV6-6 and TRBJ2-3; D is ambiguous. Germline lookup yields CDR1 MNHNY and CDR2 SVGAGI (reference sequence). V lost 2 bases and J 3 bases, leaving 12 bases between the germline ends. CDR3 length equals 15 residues.

As to this clone: Germline and junction disagree at one end, which may indicate a read error. This rearrangement joins TRBV7-7 to TRBJ2-7; the D gene is possibly TRBD1 (5 bases). The CDR3 extends over 14 amino acids. Per germline, CDR1 SSHAT and CDR2 FNYEAQ (reference sequence). This chain's CDR3 is CASSFRQGHYEQYF. Here the CDR3 DNA reads TGTGCTAGCAGCTTCCGGCAGGGCCACTACGAGCAGTACTTC.

The J gene is TRBJ2-7, the V gene TRBV7-8, with D uncertain. Germline V lookup: CDR1 SGHVS, CDR2 FQNEAQ. Trimming removed 4 bases from V and 1 base from J, with 8 bases in between. The CDR3 is 13 amino acids. CDR3 amino acids: CASSSGSSYEQYF. As DNA, the CDR3 is TGTGCCAGCAGCTCCGGGTCTTCCTACGAGCAGTACTTC.

This chain connects TRBV5-8 to TRBJ1-1; 7 bases match TRBD1. The CDR3 extends over 16 amino acids. V shed 3 bases and J 1 base; nucleotides not matched to a gene: 9. Germline CDR1 and CDR2: SGHTS and YDEGEE. The CDR3 protein is CASSWPPGTANTEAFF. CDR3 nucleotides: TGTGCCAGCAGCTGGCCTCCCGGGACAGCGAACACTGAAGCTTTCTTT.

CDR3 nucleotide sequence: TGTGCCAGCAGCTTATGGCCTAGCGCATACAATGAGCAGTTCTTC. It encodes CASSLWPSAYNEQFF. This chain links TRBV7-2 with TRBJ2-1, with a tentative D call TRBD2 (6 bases). This CDR3 is 15 amino acids long. Deletions cut 2 bases from V and 4 bases from J, with 12 bases between. CDR1 is SGHTA, CDR2 FQGNSA, per germline.

J is TRBJ2-3 and V is TRBV6-1; D unclear. Germline V gene data show CDR1 as MNHNS and CDR2 as SASEGT. The CDR3 loop spans 12 amino acids. V lost 6 bases, J lost 2 bases, and 6 bases lay in between. The CDR3 coding sequence is TGTGCCAGCAGCCCTATCACAGATACGCAGTATTTT. This sequence encodes CASSPITDTQYF.

This chain links TRBV15 with TRBJ2-5; D might be TRBD1 (6 bases). CDR3 length: 16 amino acids. The germline V and J ends were trimmed by 0 bases and 1 base, with 12 bases remaining between them. Germline-derived CDR1 and CDR2 are LNHNV and YYDKDF (reference sequence). Here the CDR3 reads CATSREGQIPQETQYF. Here the CDR3 DNA reads TGTGCCACCAGCAGAGAAGGACAGATACCCCAAGAGACCCAGTACTTC.

The V call is TRBV30, the J call TRBJ2-1; 8 nucleotides match TRBD2. The CDR3 is made up of 17 amino acids. Germline lookup yields CDR1 GTSNPN and CDR2 SVGIG (reference sequence). V was clipped by 3 bases and J by 7 bases; unmatched bases: 17. The CDR3 sequence: CAWRGRGAFGWTNEQFF. In DNA form, the CDR3 reads TGTGCCTGGAGGGGGCGGGGGGCATTCGGCTGGACGAATGAGCAGTTCTTC. Full variable domain (rest looked up from reference TRBV30 and TRBJ2-1): SQTIHQWPATLVQPVGSPLSLECTVEGTSNPNLYWYRQAAGRGLQLLFYSVGIGQISSEVPQNLSASRPQDRQFILSSKKLLLSDSGFYLCAWRGRGAFGWTNEQFFGPGTRLTVL.

V is TRBV10-3 and J is TRBJ2-3; possibly TRBD2 for D (6 bases). Germline V gene sequence: CDR1 ENHRY, CDR2 SYGVKD. The V end lost 6 bases, the J end lost 0 bases, and 13 bases lay between the germline ends. The CDR3 consists of 15 residues. CDR3 DNA: TGTGCCATCAGCAAATCTGGGACTAGCACAGATACGCAGTATTTT. Its translation is CAISKSGTSTDTQYF.

This clone was recorded once. The chain has TRBV19 and TRBJ1-2; 8 bases fit TRBD1. J lost 6 bases, V lost 6 bases, and 3 bases had no gene match. The CDR3 totals 12 residues. Germline assignment: CDR1 LNHDA and CDR2 SQIVND (reference sequence). The CDR3 protein is CASRRQGNGYTF. The CDR3 bases are TGTGCCAGTAGAAGACAGGGGAATGGCTACACCTTC.

CDR3 bases: TGTGCCAGCAGTTCCATTCTAAACACTGAAGCTTTCTTT. Its protein product is CASSSILNTEAFF. The chain has TRBV6-5 and TRBJ1-1; D not resolved. The V and J ends lost 4 bases and 2 bases respectively, with 8 bases between them. CDR1 and CDR2 from the germline V gene are MNHEY and SVGAGI. This CDR3 has 13 residues.

The V gene is TRBV7-8, the J gene TRBJ1-5; D gene ambiguous. CDR1 and CDR2 from the germline V gene are SGHVS and FQNEAQ. The CDR3 sequence is 15 residues long. Trimming removed 3 bases from V and 2 bases from J, with 11 bases in between. The CDR3 DNA reads as TGTGCCAGCAGCTTTACCGGGTTTGGCAATCAGCCCCAGCATTTT. It is translated as CASSFTGFGNQPQHF. The full variable domain, its missing parts supplied by reference TRBV7-8 and TRBJ1-5, is GAGVSQSPRYKVAKRGQDVALRCDPISGHVSLFWYQQALGQGPEFLTYFQNEAQLDKSGLPSDRFFAERPEGSVSTLKIQRTQQEDSAVYLCASSFTGFGNQPQHFGDGTRLSIL.

V gene TRBV7-6 combines with J gene TRBJ2-1, with D possibly TRBD1 on 6 matching bases. The V and J ends lost 1 base and 10 bases respectively, with 29 bases between them. The CDR3 is 19 amino acids. Germline-derived CDR1 and CDR2 are SGHVS and FNYEAQ. CDR3 in amino acids: CASSLGYFTRHGTPPEQFF. The CDR3 DNA reads as TGTGCCAGCAGCTTAGGTTACTTCACCCGGCACGGGACACCACCGGAGCAGTTCTTC.

The rearrangement joins TRBV28 to TRBJ2-1; 9 positions agree with TRBD2. The CDR3 sequence is 20 residues long. Germline CDR1 and CDR2: MDHEN and SYDVKM. The V gene end was trimmed by 7 bases and the J gene end by 0 bases; junction bases not matched to a gene: 19. The DNA of the CDR3 is TGTGCCAGCACCCCGGGATTTAATTGGCTAGCGGGATTCTCCTACAATGAGCAGTTCTTC. It specifies CASTPGFNWLAGFSYNEQFF.

The V call is TRBV7-2, the J call TRBJ1-5, with TRBD1 identical over 8 bases. This CDR3 has 15 residues. Germline loops: CDR1 SGHTA, CDR2 FQGNSA. Trimming at V came to 4 bases and at J to 4 bases, leaving 6 bases not matched to a gene. CDR3 sequence: CASSSQTGANQPQHF. CDR3 nucleotide sequence: TGTGCCAGCAGCTCCCAGACAGGGGCGAATCAGCCCCAGCATTTT.